This TCR beta chain appears in the sequencing data of a study of tumor-infiltrating lymphocytes in primary liver carcinoma. Study details: Subjects consisted of male and female patients aged 30 to 69 years. Lesions, classed as T1-T3 N0M0, spanned 4.2 to 10 cm across.

With 500 to 650 ng total RNA as template and a constant-region primer, TCR beta cDNA was made. Three nested multiplex PCR rounds of slightly modified ARM-PCR generated TCR beta libraries. Running 9 to 11 cycles apiece, the first two PCR rounds relied on TRBV1-TRBV30 forward primers together with a C-beta reverse primer. Via MiXCR, TCRdb re-called the multiplex PCR reads, giving one row per CDR3 protein. The table shows about 100,000 distinct CDR3 sequences, with around 73% occurring only once. CDR1 and CDR2 (germline): MGHDK, SYGVNS. The CDR3 sequence is 16 residues long. Unsorted bulk tissue (roughly 17-32 mg) underwent RNA and DNA co-extraction. Each tumor was sampled at four poles and its centre. Turning to this clonotype: At one boundary the junction diverges from the germline segment, which might be a read error.

This sequence originates from a woman aged 60 to 75 with primary liver carcinoma and hepatitis B virus infection. Sequencing input: liver tumor tissue from sampling region 2. Subset reported: tumor region T2, inferior pole. The J gene is TRBJ2-2, the V gene TRBV25-1; 9 bases are a match to TRBD2. The CDR3 coding sequence is TGTGCCAGCAGTGAACGCGGGAGGGAGGACACCGGGGAGCTTTTTTTT. It specifies CASSERGREDTGELFF.